A selection of T cell receptor beta chains follows, all from one sample in a study of cytomegalovirus exposure and HLA in healthy donors. Only in-frame clones appear in the TCRdb table, and some are missing; sequencing was by immunoSEQ multiplex PCR. The data contain over 150,000 clones, 70% to 80% of them singletons. Input material: PBMCs. The source of these receptors is a man aged 30-40 years in good health and CMV-seropositive. Both conserved end residues are part of each CDR3. D genes are given only for firm matches. Not every row has a clone size; where given, it reads once, few, many or a size class.

>-|TRBV18|TRBJ2-7|TRBD2
TGTGCCAGCTCACCAATATCGGGGCTAGCGGGAGCACGTTCCTACGAGCAGTACTTC
CASSPISGLAGARSYEQYF
>-|TRBV6-5|TRBJ1-1|-
TGTGCCAGCATCGGGGAGGGGCCTTTGAACACTGAAGCTTTCTTT
CASIGEGPLNTEAFF
>few|TRBV7-9|TRBJ1-3|-
TGTGCCAGCAGCTTAGCGGCGGACACCATATATTTT
CASSLAADTIYF
>-|TRBV6-1|TRBJ1-5|TRBD1
TGTGCCAGCGCGGTACAGGGGGCGGATCAGCCCCAGCATTTT
CASAVQGADQPQHF
>-|TRBV5-6|TRBJ2-2|-
TGTGCCAGCAGCTTCCCGGACATCTCCGGGGAGCTGTTTTTT
CASSFPDISGELFF
>-|TRBV7-6|TRBJ1-2|TRBD1
TGTGCCAGCAGCTCTGCGGACAGGAACTATGGCTACACCTTC
CASSSADRNYGYTF
>-|TRBV11-2|TRBJ2-3|-
TGTGCCAGCAGCTTATCGGGGGTCAGCACAGATACGCAGTATTTT
CASSLSGVSTDTQYF
>-|TRBV27|TRBJ2-7|TRBD2
TGTGCCAGCAGTTATACTAGCGGGGCCTACGAGCAGTACTTC
CASSYTSGAYEQYF
>few|TRBV4-1|TRBJ2-2|-
TGCGCCAGCAGCCAAGATGTAGGGGGCACCGGGGAGCTGTTTTTT
CASSQDVGGTGELFF
>once|TRBV6-1|TRBJ1-1|TRBD1
TGTGCCAGCAGTGAAGCGCTAGGGGGCGGGAACACTGAAGCTTTCTTT
CASSEALGGGNTEAFF
>few|TRBV9|TRBJ2-3|TRBD2
TGTGCCAGCAGCGTAGGAGGTCTAGCGGGAGGGAAAGCAGATACGCAGTATTTT
CASSVGGLAGGKADTQYF
>-|TRBV10-3|TRBJ1-6|TRBD1
TGTGCCATCAGCATGGACAGGGGCTATAATTCACCCCTCCACTTT
CAISMDRGYNSPLHF
>-|TRBV2|TRBJ2-7|TRBD2
TGTGCCAGCAGTCCCCGGGCTAGCGGGAACGTCTTACACGAGCAGTACTTC
CASSPRASGNVLHEQYF
>-|TRBV10-3|TRBJ2-7|-
TGTGCCATCAGTGAGTCGGAACATGGACAGAGGGGAAGAAGGTCCTACGAGCAGTACTTC
CAISESEHGQRGRRSYEQYF
>once|TRBV30|TRBJ1-6|-
TGTGCCTGGAGTGTACAGCCAAATTCACCCCTCCACTTT
CAWSVQPNSPLHF
>-|TRBV15|TRBJ1-5|TRBD1
TGTGCCACCAGCAGAGGGAACAGGGGAACAAATCAGCCCCAGCATTTT
CATSRGNRGTNQPQHF
>-|TRBV10-3|TRBJ1-1|TRBD1
TGTGCCATCAGTCGACAGGGGTCCAGCACTGAAGCTTTCTTT
CAISRQGSSTEAFF
>-|TRBV28|TRBJ1-2|-
TGTGCCAGCAGCACACTTACGGACAGTTATGGCTACACCTTC
CASSTLTDSYGYTF
>-|TRBV7-2|TRBJ1-6|-
TGTGCCAGCAGCCCTGGGCCAAATTCACCCCTCCACTTT
CASSPGPNSPLHF
>-|TRBV9|TRBJ1-4|-
TGTGCCAGCAGTGGCAGGGAGGTTCGGGAAAAACTGTTTTTT
CASSGREVREKLFF
>once|TRBV29-1|TRBJ1-2|-
TGCAGCGGGGGGGGAGACCTCTATGGCTACACCTTC
CSGGGDLYGYTF
>-|TRBV27|TRBJ1-1|-
TGTGCCAGCAGCCGGGGATGGAACACTGAAGCTTTCTTT
CASSRGWNTEAFF
>-|TRBV11-1|TRBJ2-7|TRBD1
TGTGCCAGCAGCGCCCGGGACAGGGACTACGAGCAGTACTTC
CASSARDRDYEQYF
>-|TRBV5-5|TRBJ2-3|TRBD2
TGTGCTCCTGGGGGGGAAGCAACAGATACGCAGTATTTT
CAPGGEATDTQYF
>-|TRBV28|TRBJ2-1|TRBD2
TGTGCCAGCAGTTCCCCCGGGACTAGCGGGGGCGATGAGCAGTTCTTC
CASSSPGTSGGDEQFF
>-|TRBV28|TRBJ2-1|-
TGTGCCAGCAGTTTACTCGCGGAGCCCTACAATGAGCAGTTCTTC
CASSLLAEPYNEQFF
>-|TRBV4-1|TRBJ1-5|-
TGCGCCAGCAGCCAAGGGGCATCCAATCAGCCCCAGCATTTT
CASSQGASNQPQHF
>-|TRBV6-6|TRBJ2-7|TRBD1
TGTGCCAGCATCTCCGGGACAGGGGGTTGGGAGCAGTACTTC
CASISGTGGWEQYF
>once|TRBV11-1|TRBJ1-1|TRBD1
TGTGCCAGCAGCTTAACAGGGGCGAACACTGAAGCTTTCTTT
CASSLTGANTEAFF
>-|TRBV7-8|TRBJ2-5|-
TGTGCCAGCAGCTTAGCGGTCATCTCGGGACAAGAGACCCAGTACTTC
CASSLAVISGQETQYF
>-|TRBV6-5|TRBJ2-3|-
TGTGCCAGCAGGCGGGACTCCACAGATACGCAGTATTTT
CASRRDSTDTQYF
>few|TRBV6-5|TRBJ1-2|-
TGTGCCAGCAGCTTGCGGAGTAGTGGCTACACCTTC
CASSLRSSGYTF
>-|TRBV28|TRBJ2-4|-
TGTGCCAGCAGTTTAAACAGGGTGGCCAAAAACATTCAGTACTTC
CASSLNRVAKNIQYF
>-|TRBV21-1|TRBJ1-3|-
TGTGCCAGCAGATGGACAGGGGGCGATCCCCACTCTGGAAACACCATATATTTT
CASRWTGGDPHSGNTIYF
>-|TRBV7-6|TRBJ2-1|-
TGTGCCAGCAGCACCCGGGACACCTTATACAATGAGCAGTTCTTC
CASSTRDTLYNEQFF
>-|TRBV30|TRBJ2-7|-
TGTGCCTGGAGTGTTGGACGGGGGAGCTCCTACGAGCAGTACTTC
CAWSVGRGSSYEQYF
>-|TRBV7-3|TRBJ2-1|TRBD2
TGTGCCAGCAGCTTACTAGCGGGTGAGCAGTTCTTC
CASSLLAGEQFF
>-|TRBV2|TRBJ2-3|-
TGTGCCAGCAGTAACGGTTCTCCTTTCAAGTATTTT
CASSNGSPFKYF
>-|TRBV5-1|TRBJ2-2|TRBD1
TGCGCCAGCAGCTTCTGGTTCGGACAGGAGCGGACCGGGGAGCTGTTTTTT
CASSFWFGQERTGELFF
>-|TRBV2|TRBJ2-1|-
TGTGCCAGGCCCCAGGCGGAGGGCTACAATGAGCAGTTCTTC
CARPQAEGYNEQFF